The 23 T cell receptor beta chains below come from one sample, sequenced in a study of blood T cell repertoires in COVID-19. Using immunoSEQ multiplex PCR, the repertoire was profiled, and TCRdb retains in-frame clones only, with some absent. The sample yields about 160,000 clones, approximately 84% seen once. The sample taken for sequencing was peripheral blood. Source of these receptors: a man in his forties or fifties with acute or convalescent COVID-19.

The V gene is TRBV6-2 or TRBV6-3, the J gene TRBJ2-5, with D possibly matching TRBD1 (5 bases). The ends were cut back, 2 bases at V and 5 bases at J, with 12 bases in the middle. The CDR3 is made up of 14 amino acids. The germline gives CDR1 MNHEY, CDR2 SVGEGT. In DNA, the CDR3 is TGTGCCAGCAGTTACGATTGGGGCACGGAGACCCAGTACTTC. Translation gives CASSYDWGTETQYF.

V gene TRBV7-9 combines with J gene TRBJ1-4; 10 bases map to TRBD1. CDR3 length equals 15 residues. V lost 5 bases, J lost 14 bases, and 14 bases stayed unmatched. Germline V gives CDR1 SEHNR, CDR2 FQNEAQ (reference sequence). The CDR3 loop reads CASSEPGTGDGRLFF. In nucleotides, the CDR3 is TGTGCCAGCAGCGAACCCGGGACAGGGGATGGACGGCTGTTTTTT. Complete variable domain (other parts from reference TRBV7-9 and TRBJ1-4): DTGVSQNPRHKITKRGQNVTFRCDPISEHNRLYWYRQTLGQGPEFLTYFQNEAQLEKSRLLSDRFSAERPKGSFSTLEIQRTEQGDSAMYLCASSEPGTGDGRLFFGSGTQLSVL.

This chain connects TRBV5-6 to TRBJ1-1; D gene unclear. CDR3 length equals 15 residues. V lost 0 bases, J lost 4 bases, and 13 bases lay in between. Germline lookup yields CDR1 SGHDT and CDR2 YYEEEE. The chain's CDR3 is CASSLDGRAGTEAFF. Written as DNA, the CDR3 is TGTGCCAGCAGCTTGGACGGTCGGGCGGGCACTGAAGCTTTCTTT.

V is TRBV9 and J is TRBJ1-1; D call uncertain. The germline V and J ends were trimmed by 4 bases and 0 bases, with 10 bases remaining between them. The V gene's germline CDR1 is SGDLS and CDR2 YYNGEE. This CDR3 has 14 amino acids. The DNA of the CDR3 is TGTGCCAGCAGCAGCGAGAGGATGAACACTGAAGCTTTCTTT. This sequence encodes CASSSERMNTEAFF.

This chain connects TRBV5-1 to TRBJ2-5, with 7 nucleotides matching TRBD1. Germline trimming cut 3 bases from V and 5 bases from J; bases unmatched to any gene: 7. Germline V gene sequence: CDR1 SGHRS, CDR2 YFSETQ. The CDR3 sequence is 14 residues long. Here the CDR3 reads CASSSQGVGETQYF. The CDR3 region has the DNA TGCGCCAGCAGCTCCCAGGGGGTCGGGGAGACCCAGTACTTC.

This clone was counted only a few times. This chain links TRBV2 with TRBJ2-5; TRBD1 matches at 9 bases. The V gene end was trimmed by 9 bases and the J gene end by 4 bases; junction bases not matched to a gene: 9. The V gene's germline CDR1 is SNHLY and CDR2 FYNNEI. The CDR3 is 14 residues long. CDR3 in DNA: TGTGCCAGTAACCTGGGACAGGGTCGAGAGACCCAGTACTTC. Protein sequence: CASNLGQGRETQYF.

The chain carries TRBV6-1 and TRBJ2-1; 14 nucleotides match TRBD2. The CDR3 is 16 residues long. Germline CDR1 is MNHNS and CDR2 is SASEGT. V was pared by 4 bases and J by 4 bases, with 3 bases of the junction left unmatched. In nucleotides, the CDR3 is TGTGCCAGCAGTGCCAGACTAGCGGGGGGGTACAATGAGCAGTTCTTC. Encoded protein: CASSARLAGGYNEQFF.

J is TRBJ2-7 and V is TRBV10-3; D perhaps matches TRBD1 (5 bases). The CDR3 loop spans 12 amino acids. V gave up 4 bases and J gave up 3 bases, with 7 bases separating them. Germline CDR1 is ENHRY and CDR2 is SYGVKD. The CDR3 DNA reads TGTGCCATCAGTGGGACAAGCTACGAGCAGTACTTC. Its protein is CAISGTSYEQYF.

The chain joins TRBV7-8 to TRBJ1-3; 8 bases are shared with TRBD1. V shed 5 bases, J shed 0 bases, and the junction held 15 bases outside the gene matches. Germline lookup yields CDR1 SGHVS and CDR2 FQNEAQ. CDR3 length: 19 amino acids. The CDR3 DNA reads TGTGCCAGCAGCCCCCGGGACAGGTTCTCCACTAGCTCTGGAAACACCATATATTTT. It codes for CASSPRDRFSTSSGNTIYF.

CDR3 region: CASSIVPRGRNEKLFF. In DNA, the CDR3 is TGTGCCAGTAGTATAGTCCCCAGGGGACGTAATGAAAAACTGTTTTTT. The chain couples TRBV19 to TRBJ1-4, with D possibly matching TRBD1 (6 bases). Trimming cost V 1 base and J 4 bases, with 13 bases left between them. Germline CDR1 LNHDA, CDR2 SQIVND (reference sequence). CDR3 length: 16 amino acids.

J is TRBJ2-3 and V is TRBV6-6, with TRBD1 matching over 7 bases. Trimming at V came to 8 bases and at J to 3 bases, leaving 11 bases not matched to a gene. Germline V gene sequence: CDR1 MNHNY, CDR2 SVGAGI (reference sequence). The CDR3 runs 15 residues. CDR3 sequence (DNA): TGTGCCAGCCATAATACAGGGGACCGTACAGATACGCAGTATTTT. Protein sequence: CASHNTGDRTDTQYF.

J is TRBJ2-6 and V is TRBV27; 9 bases map to TRBD1. After removal of 5 bases from V and 2 bases from J, the junction contained 4 bases not matched to a gene. Germline V gene data show CDR1 as MNHEY and CDR2 as SMNVEV (reference sequence). CDR3 length equals 16 residues. The CDR3 region has the DNA TGTGCCAGCAGTGGGCGGACAGGGGCTGGGGCCAACGTCCTGACTTTC. It specifies CASSGRTGAGANVLTF.

The rearrangement links TRBV5-4 to TRBJ2-1; 10 bases fit TRBD2. After removal of 0 bases from V and 7 bases from J, the junction contained 10 bases not matched to a gene. Germline-derived CDR1 and CDR2 are SGHNT and YYREEE (reference sequence). The CDR3 length is 17 residues. CDR3 DNA: TGTGCCAGCAGCTTGGGAGGGCTAGCGGGGGACGTTAATGAGCAGTTCTTC. It specifies CASSLGGLAGDVNEQFF.

This chain connects TRBV30 to TRBJ1-4, with unresolved D. Trimming took 0 bases from V and 3 from J, leaving 8 bases between them. CDR1 GTSNPN and CDR2 SVGIG come from the germline V gene (reference sequence). This CDR3 is built from 14 residues. CDR3 in amino acids: CAWSVGGANEKLFF. The CDR3 nucleotides are TGTGCCTGGAGTGTGGGCGGGGCTAATGAAAAACTGTTTTTT.

The chain has TRBV2 and TRBJ2-3; no clear D gene. Trimming took 6 bases from V and 6 from J, leaving 7 bases between them. Germline assignment: CDR1 SNHLY and CDR2 FYNNEI. The CDR3 is 11 residues long. For the CDR3, the DNA is TGTGCCAGCAGACGGGTCGATACGCAGTATTTT. Translation gives CASRRVDTQYF.

The chain couples TRBV12-5 to TRBJ2-5, with D possibly TRBD1 on 5 matching bases. Germline CDR1 LGHNT, CDR2 FRNRAP. V gave up 1 base and J gave up 5 bases, with 14 bases separating them. CDR3 length equals 15 residues. The CDR3 DNA sequence: TGTGCTAGTGGTTTGGAGGCAGGGTCATGGGAGACCCAGTACTTC. Translated, it gives CASGLEAGSWETQYF. The whole variable domain, filled in from reference TRBV12-5 and TRBJ2-5, reads DARVTQTPRHKVTEMGQEVTMRCQPILGHNTVFWYRQTMMQGLELLAYFRNRAPLDDSGMPKDRFSAEMPDATLATLKIQPSEPRDSAVYFCASGLEAGSWETQYFGPGTRLLVL.

V is TRBV2 and J is TRBJ2-2; 10 bases are shared with TRBD1. J was trimmed by 3 bases and V by 5 bases; bases with no gene match: 3. The CDR3 covers 15 residues. Germline V gives CDR1 SNHLY, CDR2 FYNNEI. DNA for the CDR3: TGTGCCAGCAGTTCGGGACAGGGGCACACCGGGGAGCTGTTTTTT. Amino acid sequence: CASSSGQGHTGELFF. The complete variable domain, with remaining parts taken from reference TRBV2 and TRBJ2-2, reads EPEVTQTPSHQVTQMGQEVILRCVPISNHLYFYWYRQILGQKVEFLVSFYNNEISEKSEIFDDQFSVERPDGSNFTLKIRSTKLEDSAMYFCASSSGQGHTGELFFGEGSRLTVL.

The chain carries TRBV13 and TRBJ2-7; weak D call: TRBD2 (5 bases). Germline assignment: CDR1 PRHDT and CDR2 FYEKMQ (reference sequence). The ends were cut back, 6 bases at V and 6 bases at J, with 12 bases in the middle. The CDR3 has 12 residues. CDR3 loop: CASSYEGREQYF. The CDR3 DNA sequence: TGTGCCAGCAGTTACGAGGGCCGCGAGCAGTACTTC. Combining the CDR3 with reference TRBV13 and TRBJ2-7 gives the whole variable domain AAGVIQSPRHLIKEKRETATLKCYPIPRHDTVYWYQQGPGQDPQFLISFYEKMQSDKGSIPDRFSAQQFSDYHSELNMSSLELGDSALYFCASSYEGREQYFGPGTRLTVT.

The chain uses TRBV23-1 and TRBJ1-2; D ambiguous. TRBV23-1 counts as an open reading frame of uncertain function. The CDR3 has 13 amino acids. Trimming removed 6 bases from V and 1 base from J, with 9 bases in between. For the CDR3, the DNA is TGCGCCAGCAGCCCCTCGGTTAACTATGGCTACACCTTC. Residues: CASSPSVNYGYTF.

This clone was seen a single time. CDR3 loop: CASSLAIAGGYNEQFF. CDR3 sequence (DNA): TGTGCCAGCAGCTTGGCGATAGCGGGGGGTTACAATGAGCAGTTCTTC. This chain links TRBV13 with TRBJ2-1; 10 bases line up with TRBD2. CDR3 length: 16 residues. Germline lookup yields CDR1 PRHDT and CDR2 FYEKMQ (reference sequence). V gave up 3 bases and J gave up 4 bases; unmatched junction bases: 6.

The chain recombines TRBV27 with TRBJ1-5; the D gene is possibly TRBD1 (6 bases). CDR1 MNHEY and CDR2 SMNVEV come from the germline V gene (reference sequence). The CDR3 spans 15 residues. V gave up 3 bases and J gave up 5 bases, with 14 bases separating them. The chain's CDR3 is CASSFSTGLDQPQHF. The CDR3 DNA reads as TGTGCCAGCAGTTTCTCAACAGGGTTAGATCAGCCCCAGCATTTT.

The V call is TRBV5-6, the J call TRBJ2-5, with D tentatively TRBD2 (5 bases). Germline assignment: CDR1 SGHDT and CDR2 YYEEEE. The CDR3 extends over 13 amino acids. Trimming removed 5 bases from V and 5 bases from J, with 13 bases in between. The DNA of the CDR3 is TGTGCCAGCAGTTCGGACTTGTCGGAGACCCAGTACTTC. This codes for CASSSDLSETQYF.

J is TRBJ1-4 and V is TRBV24-1; D gene unclear. The CDR3 is made up of 14 amino acids. Trimming cost V 6 bases and J 8 bases, with 15 bases left between them. Germline lookup yields CDR1 KGHDR and CDR2 SFDVKD. The CDR3 reads CATSFGGIREKLFF. CDR3 nucleotide sequence: TGTGCCACCAGTTTCGGAGGAATCCGGGAAAAACTGTTTTTT.